These 13 T cell receptor beta chains came from one sample sequenced in a study of regulatory T cells in long-lasting Graves disease. Time point reported: persistent/refractory GD, antithyroid drugs over 5 years with positive TRAb. The TCR library was made from RNA that had been extracted from PBMCs in TRIzol. iRepertoire HTBI primers and Arm-PCR of CDR3 regions built TCR beta libraries. TCRdb reprocessed the multiplex PCR reads via MiXCR and lists one record per CDR3 protein. The sample yields around 460,000 distinct CDR3 sequences, about 22% seen once. Specimen: peripheral blood mononuclear cells (PBMCs), collected when the disease was refractory, from a patient treated with antithyroid drugs. The receptors were sampled from a female donor with Graves disease.

Many counts were recorded for this clonotype. V and J are TRBV12-5 and TRBJ1-2; a possible D gene is TRBD1 (6 bases). There are 11 residues in the CDR3. V gave up 6 bases and J gave up 6 bases, with 8 bases separating them. Germline V gene data show CDR1 as LGHNT and CDR2 as FRNRAP. CDR3 coding DNA: TGTGCTAGTGGACGACAGGATGGCTACACCTTC. It is translated as CASGRQDGYTF.

V and J are TRBV5-1 and TRBJ2-7; 8 nucleotides agree with TRBD1. Per germline, CDR1 SGHRS and CDR2 YFSETQ. The CDR3 is made up of 15 amino acids. The V and J ends lost 2 bases and 4 bases, in that order; junction bases with no gene match: 8. Here the CDR3 DNA reads TGCGCCAGCAGCTTAAGACAGGGGCGAAAGTACGAGCAGTACTTC. The encoded protein is CASSLRQGRKYEQYF. Drawing the rest from reference TRBV5-1 and TRBJ2-7, the complete variable domain is KAGVTQTPRYLIKTRGQQVTLSCSPISGHRSVSWYQQTPGQGLQFLFEYFSETQRNKGNFPGRFSGRQFSNSRSEMNVSTLELGDSALYLCASSLRQGRKYEQYFGPGTRLTVT.

This clonotype was counted only a few times. CDR3 sequence reads: CSVESGRNEKLFF. The DNA of the CDR3 is TGCAGCGTTGAATCTGGGAGGAATGAAAAACTGTTTTTT. The J gene is TRBJ1-4, the V gene TRBV29-1; no firm D call. Germline CDR1 reads SQVTM; CDR2 reads ANQGSEA. The V and J ends lost 2 bases and 5 bases respectively, with 9 bases between them. The CDR3 extends over 13 amino acids.

This clonotype was counted between two and nine times. This chain joins TRBV24-1 and TRBJ2-4; maybe TRBD2 (6 bases). The germline V and J ends were trimmed by 1 base and 7 bases, with 13 bases remaining between them. This CDR3 has 15 residues. Germline values: CDR1 KGHDR, CDR2 SFDVKD. Here the CDR3 DNA reads TGTGCCACCAGTGATTTTGTAGGAGGGCGGAACATTCAGTACTTC. It translates to CATSDFVGGRNIQYF.

The chain links TRBV6-1 to TRBJ2-3, with D possibly matching TRBD1 (6 bases). V gave up 6 bases and J gave up 1 base, with 20 bases separating them. Germline CDR1 and CDR2: MNHNS and SASEGT. The CDR3 length is 17 residues. The CDR3 protein is CASRRGRGSGGTDTQYF. Written as DNA, the CDR3 is TGTGCCAGCAGGAGGGGGAGAGGGAGTGGGGGCACAGATACGCAGTATTTT.

The chain has TRBV19 and TRBJ1-5; TRBD1 agrees at 10 bases. This CDR3 is built from 15 residues. Trimming removed 4 bases from V and 6 bases from J; junction bases left unmatched: 6. The germline gives CDR1 LNHDA, CDR2 SQIVND (reference sequence). CDR3 region: CASSKGQGGTQPQHF. The CDR3 region has the DNA TGTGCCAGTAGTAAAGGACAGGGGGGAACTCAGCCCCAGCATTTT.

The chain employs TRBV29-1 and TRBJ2-2; no clear D gene. Trimming took off 2 bases at V and 3 bases at J, with 10 bases between the two ends. The CDR3 totals 14 residues. Germline V gene data show CDR1 as SQVTM and CDR2 as ANQGSEA. CDR3 sequence: CSVEFGSYTGELFF. Written as DNA, the CDR3 is TGCAGCGTTGAATTTGGTTCCTACACCGGGGAGCTGTTTTTT.

Notes on this clonotype: A much more abundant neighbour one base away suggests this may be a read error. This sequence joins TRBV12-3 or TRBV12-4 and TRBJ2-2; possible D gene TRBD1, 5 bases. The CDR3 spans 15 residues. The V and J ends lost 2 bases and 2 bases respectively, with 9 bases between them. The CDR3 here is CASSLRRANTGELFF. As DNA, the CDR3 is TGTGCCAGCAGTTTACGCAGGGCCAACACCGGGGAGCTGTTTTTT.

There are many counts of this clonotype. This rearrangement joins TRBV7-8 to TRBJ1-5; D remains ambiguous. Germline CDR1 reads SGHVS; CDR2 reads FQNEAQ. Trimming cost V 5 bases and J 4 bases, with 9 bases left between them. This CDR3 is 13 amino acids long. In DNA form, the CDR3 reads TGTGCCAGCAGCCCGACCCCAAATCAGCCCCAGCATTTT. It yields the protein CASSPTPNQPQHF.

The chain employs TRBV6-2 or TRBV6-3 and TRBJ1-5, with 8 nucleotides matching TRBD1. After removal of 5 bases from V and 3 bases from J, the junction contained 9 bases not matched to a gene. The germline gives CDR1 MNHEY, CDR2 SVGEGT. The CDR3 is 16 amino acids. The CDR3 region has the DNA TGTGCCAGCAGTGGCCCGGACAGGGTAGCCAATCAGCCCCAGCATTTT. Amino acid sequence: CASSGPDRVANQPQHF.

V usage is TRBV30 and J usage is TRBJ2-1; 7 bases line up with TRBD1. Germline trimming cut 3 bases from V and 7 bases from J; bases unmatched to any gene: 9. CDR1 and CDR2 (germline): GTSNPN, SVGIG (reference sequence). The CDR3 is 14 residues long. The DNA of the CDR3 is TGTGCCTGGAGCCCCGGGACAGTGCGGAATGAGCAGTTCTTC. Its protein is CAWSPGTVRNEQFF.

This clonotype was observed many times. The genes are TRBV7-2 and TRBJ1-6; D is undetermined. The germline gives CDR1 SGHTA, CDR2 FQGNSA. The CDR3 consists of 13 residues. The V and J ends lost 6 bases and 7 bases respectively, with 10 bases between them. Here the CDR3 reads CASRIQVNSPLHF. The CDR3 DNA reads as TGTGCCAGCAGGATCCAAGTCAATTCACCCCTCCACTTT. Based on the CDR3 plus reference TRBV7-2 and TRBJ1-6, the full variable domain is GAGVSQSPSNKVTEKGKDVELRCDPISGHTALYWYRQSLGQGLEFLIYFQGNSAPDKSGLPSDRFSAERTGGSVSTLTIQRTQQEDSAVYLCASRIQVNSPLHFGNGTRLTVT.

Remarks on this clonotype: This may arise from a read error, as a much more abundant clone is one base away. Likely a read error: the CDR3 ends without its conserved phenylalanine or tryptophan. The genes are TRBV12-3 or TRBV12-4 and TRBJ2-2; 14 positions match TRBD2. The trim removed 3 bases at V and 1 base at J, leaving 1 base unmatched. The CDR3 contains 17 residues. The CDR3 region has the DNA TGTGCCAGCAGTTTGGGGACTAGCGGGGGGAACACCGGGGAGCTGTTTTCT. Translation: CASSLGTSGGNTGELFS.